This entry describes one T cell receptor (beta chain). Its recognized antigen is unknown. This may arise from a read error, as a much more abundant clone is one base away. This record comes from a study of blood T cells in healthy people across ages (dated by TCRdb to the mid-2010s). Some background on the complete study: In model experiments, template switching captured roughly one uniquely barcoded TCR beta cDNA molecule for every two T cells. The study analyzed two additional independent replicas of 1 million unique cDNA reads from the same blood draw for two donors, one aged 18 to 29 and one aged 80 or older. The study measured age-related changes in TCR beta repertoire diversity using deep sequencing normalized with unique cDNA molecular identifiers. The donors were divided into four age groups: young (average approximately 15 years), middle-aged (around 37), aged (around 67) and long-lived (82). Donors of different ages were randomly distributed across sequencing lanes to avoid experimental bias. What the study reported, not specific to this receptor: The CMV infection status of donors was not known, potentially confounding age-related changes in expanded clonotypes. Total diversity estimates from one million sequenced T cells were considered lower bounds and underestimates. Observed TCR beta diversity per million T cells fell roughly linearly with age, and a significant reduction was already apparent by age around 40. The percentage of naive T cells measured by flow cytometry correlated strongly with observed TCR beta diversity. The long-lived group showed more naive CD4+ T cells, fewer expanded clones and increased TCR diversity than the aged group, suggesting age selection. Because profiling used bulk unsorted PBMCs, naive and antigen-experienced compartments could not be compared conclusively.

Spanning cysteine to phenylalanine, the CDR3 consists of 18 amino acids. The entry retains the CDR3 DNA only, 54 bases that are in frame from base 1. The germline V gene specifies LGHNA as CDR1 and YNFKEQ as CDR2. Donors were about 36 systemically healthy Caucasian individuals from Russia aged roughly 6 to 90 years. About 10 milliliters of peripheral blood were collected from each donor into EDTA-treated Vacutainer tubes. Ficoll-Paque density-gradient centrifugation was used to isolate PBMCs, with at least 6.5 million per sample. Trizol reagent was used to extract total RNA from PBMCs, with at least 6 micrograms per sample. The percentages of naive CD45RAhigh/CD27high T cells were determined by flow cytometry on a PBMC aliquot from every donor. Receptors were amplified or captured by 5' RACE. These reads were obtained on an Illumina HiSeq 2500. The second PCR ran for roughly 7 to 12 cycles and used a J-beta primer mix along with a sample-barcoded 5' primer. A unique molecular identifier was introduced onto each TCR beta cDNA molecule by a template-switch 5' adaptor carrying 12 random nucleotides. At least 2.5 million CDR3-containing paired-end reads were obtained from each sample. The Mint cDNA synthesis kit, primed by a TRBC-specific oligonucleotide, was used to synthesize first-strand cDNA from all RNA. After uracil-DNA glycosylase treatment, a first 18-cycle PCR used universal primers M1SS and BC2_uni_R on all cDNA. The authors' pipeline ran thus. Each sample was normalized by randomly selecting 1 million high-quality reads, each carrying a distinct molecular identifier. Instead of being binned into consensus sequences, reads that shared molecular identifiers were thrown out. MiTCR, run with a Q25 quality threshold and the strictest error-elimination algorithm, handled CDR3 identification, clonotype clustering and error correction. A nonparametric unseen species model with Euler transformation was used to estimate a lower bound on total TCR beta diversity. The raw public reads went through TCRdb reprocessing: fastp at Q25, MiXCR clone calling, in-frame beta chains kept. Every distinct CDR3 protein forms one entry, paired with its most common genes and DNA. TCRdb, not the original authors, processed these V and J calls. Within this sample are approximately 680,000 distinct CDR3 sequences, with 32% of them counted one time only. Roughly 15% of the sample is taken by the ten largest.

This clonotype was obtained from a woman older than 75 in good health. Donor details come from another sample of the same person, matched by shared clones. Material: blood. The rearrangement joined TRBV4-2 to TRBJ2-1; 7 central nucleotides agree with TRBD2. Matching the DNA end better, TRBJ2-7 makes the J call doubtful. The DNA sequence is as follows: TGTGCCAGCAGCCAAGATCACAGAGTGACTAGCTCCTACAATGAGCAGTACTTC. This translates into CASSQDHRVTSSYNEQYF.